Each of the 20 T cell receptor beta chains below was sequenced from the same sample in a study of STAT5B mutations in CD4+ large granular lymphocyte leukemia. Produced via immunoSEQ multiplex PCR; TCRdb's table is partial and in-frame only. The sample has approximately 20,000 clones, roughly 83% seen once. Source material: CD4+ T cells from blood buffy coats. The receptors here all came from a human donor in good health.

The chain couples TRBV19 to TRBJ2-2; TRBD2 matches 7 bases. Germline CDR1 reads LNHDA; CDR2 reads SQIVND (reference sequence). J gave up 7 bases and V 2 bases, and 10 bases lay outside the gene matches. The CDR3 contains 16 residues. CDR3 amino acids: CASSIRTSVKGGELFF. DNA of the CDR3: TGTGCCAGTAGTATAAGGACTAGTGTTAAAGGCGGGGAGCTGTTTTTT.

The chain is built from TRBV6-6 and TRBJ1-5, with TRBD1 as a possible D gene (5 bases). The V gene lost 6 bases and the J gene lost 1 base, with 13 bases spanning the gap. This CDR3 spans 15 amino acids. Germline V gene lookup returns CDR1 MNHNY and CDR2 SVGAGI (reference sequence). The DNA for the CDR3 is TGTGCCAGCAGAGTGCAGGGTTTCAGCAATCAGCCCCAGCATTTT. Translation: CASRVQGFSNQPQHF.

The CDR3 loop is CATSRDLAENTEAFF. CDR3 sequence (DNA): TGTGCCACCAGCAGAGATCTGGCAGAGAACACTGAAGCTTTCTTT. The chain has TRBV15 and TRBJ1-1; D is unclear. V lost 0 bases to trimming and J lost 1 base, with 9 bases between them. The CDR3 length is 15 residues. Germline V lookup: CDR1 LNHNV, CDR2 YYDKDF (reference sequence).

V and J are TRBV6-5 and TRBJ1-2; TRBD1 agrees at 9 bases. The CDR3 has 15 amino acids. V shed 5 bases and J 2 bases; nucleotides not matched to a gene: 6. CDR1 and CDR2 from the germline V gene are MNHEY and SVGAGI. The CDR3 loop is CASSPGTGNNYGYTF. CDR3 DNA: TGTGCCAGCAGTCCGGGGACAGGGAACAACTATGGCTACACCTTC.

This chain links TRBV19 with TRBJ1-5; no reliable D call. Germline lookup yields CDR1 LNHDA and CDR2 SQIVND (reference sequence). V was cut by 5 bases and J by 6 bases, with 8 bases left in between. CDR3 length: 12 amino acids. This chain's CDR3 is CASSAKLQPQHF. The CDR3 DNA sequence: TGTGCCAGTAGTGCGAAGCTTCAGCCCCAGCATTTT.

The V and J genes are TRBV19 and TRBJ1-5; TRBD1 aligns across 8 bases. This CDR3 contains 13 residues. The trim removed 11 bases at V and 7 bases at J, leaving 10 bases unmatched. Germline CDR1 and CDR2: LNHDA and SQIVND (reference sequence). The CDR3 here is CALGPTGAQPQHF. The CDR3 DNA reads as TGTGCCCTGGGGCCGACAGGGGCCCAGCCCCAGCATTTT.

The V and J genes are TRBV19 and TRBJ2-7; D is uncertain. Germline V lookup: CDR1 LNHDA, CDR2 SQIVND (reference sequence). The CDR3 extends over 14 amino acids. V was clipped by 3 bases and J by 2 bases, with 11 bases between them. The CDR3, as DNA: TGTGCCAGTAGTATGTATGGGGATCCCTACGAGCAGTACTTC. It yields the protein CASSMYGDPYEQYF.

J is TRBJ2-1 and V is TRBV27; 11 nucleotides align to TRBD2. The ends lost 3 bases at V and 6 bases at J; junction bases unmatched: 1. CDR1 MNHEY and CDR2 SMNVEV come from the germline V gene (reference sequence). The CDR3 is 14 residues long. As DNA, the CDR3 is TGTGCCAGCAGTTTCCTAGCGGGGGGCAATGAGCAGTTCTTC. Translation gives CASSFLAGGNEQFF.

The chain's CDR3 is CATQAIDSQNYGYTF. The DNA of the CDR3 is TGTGCCACTCAGGCTATCGACAGCCAGAACTATGGCTACACCTTC. The chain couples TRBV10-3 to TRBJ1-2; D perhaps matches TRBD1 (5 bases). The germline V gene encodes CDR1 ENHRY and CDR2 SYGVKD. This CDR3 comprises 15 residues. V was trimmed by 10 bases and J by 2 bases, leaving 20 bases between them.

In its sample, this clone was seen a few times. The chain combines TRBV9 with TRBJ2-5, with 7 positions matching TRBD2. Trimming at V came to 3 bases and at J to 5 bases, leaving 7 bases not matched to a gene. Germline V CDR1 and CDR2: SGDLS, YYNGEE. This CDR3 is built from 14 residues. The CDR3 DNA follows: TGTGCCAGCAGCGATAGGGGCGGGAGTGAGACCCAGTACTTC. It codes for CASSDRGGSETQYF.

The chain employs TRBV6-1 and TRBJ1-2, with TRBD1 matching over 9 bases. The germline V gene has CDR1 MNHNS and CDR2 SASEGT. Germline trimming cut 7 bases from V and 3 bases from J; bases unmatched to any gene: 9. The CDR3 extends over 15 amino acids. The CDR3 DNA follows: TGTGCCAGCAAAAAGACAGGGGGAACTGACTATGGCTACACCTTC. It yields the protein CASKKTGGTDYGYTF.

This chain links TRBV6-6 with TRBJ2-5, with 12 bases aligning to TRBD2. The CDR3 loop spans 16 amino acids. Trimming took 6 bases from V and 5 from J; bases not matched to a gene: 10. From germline, CDR1 is MNHNY and CDR2 SVGAGI (reference sequence). For the CDR3, the DNA is TGTGCCAGCAGCGACGGTCTAGCGGGAGGGCGGGAGACCCAGTACTTC. It is translated as CASSDGLAGGRETQYF.

V gene TRBV7-8 combines with J gene TRBJ2-1, with 16 nucleotides matching TRBD2. This CDR3 has 18 residues. After removal of 4 bases from V and 2 bases from J, the junction contained 5 bases not matched to a gene. Germline lookup yields CDR1 SGHVS and CDR2 FQNEAQ. The chain's CDR3 is CASSSGTSGRGPYNEQFF. The CDR3 DNA reads TGTGCCAGCAGCTCCGGGACTAGCGGGAGGGGGCCCTACAATGAGCAGTTCTTC.

The chain recombines TRBV11-1 with TRBJ2-1; 11 bases match TRBD1. Trimming took 5 bases from V and 4 from J; bases not matched to a gene: 7. There are 16 residues in the CDR3. The germline gives CDR1 SGHAT, CDR2 FQDESV (reference sequence). The CDR3 is CASSMPRDRGYNEQFF. The CDR3 nucleotides are TGTGCCAGCAGCATGCCCCGGGACAGGGGGTACAATGAGCAGTTCTTC. Full variable domain (outside the CDR3, taken from reference TRBV11-1 and TRBJ2-1): EAEVAQSPRYKITEKSQAVAFWCDPISGHATLYWYRQILGQGPELLVQFQDESVVDDSQLPKDRFSAERLKGVDSTLKIQPAELGDSAMYLCASSMPRDRGYNEQFFGPGTRLTVL.

The chain uses TRBV27 and TRBJ1-5; D unresolved. The ends were cut back, 5 bases at V and 7 bases at J, with 15 bases in the middle. The CDR3 extends over 14 amino acids. Per germline, CDR1 MNHEY and CDR2 SMNVEV (reference sequence). Here the CDR3 reads CASSPMVPGQPQHF. In DNA, the CDR3 is TGTGCCAGCAGTCCTATGGTCCCTGGACAGCCCCAGCATTTT.

Here the CDR3 reads CASSIGDRNTEAFF. The CDR3 region has the DNA TGTGCCAGTAGTATTGGGGACAGGAACACTGAAGCTTTCTTT. This chain joins TRBV19 and TRBJ1-1, with 7 bases aligning to TRBD1. The CDR3 has 14 amino acids. CDR1 is LNHDA, CDR2 SQIVND, per germline (reference sequence). The trim removed 3 bases at V and 1 base at J, leaving 2 bases unmatched.

The chain employs TRBV4-2 and TRBJ2-5; the D gene is possibly TRBD2 (5 bases). V gave up 5 bases and J gave up 5 bases, with 12 bases separating them. Germline CDR1 is LGHNA and CDR2 is YNFKEQ. There are 13 residues in the CDR3. This CDR3 reads CASSLTSFETQYF. DNA of the CDR3: TGTGCCAGCAGCTTAACTAGTTTTGAGACCCAGTACTTC.

This chain links TRBV7-2 with TRBJ2-7, with 10 bases identical to TRBD1. CDR3 size: 15 residues. In germline, CDR1 is SGHTA, CDR2 FQGNSA. V shed 5 bases and J 4 bases; nucleotides not matched to a gene: 8. Here the CDR3 DNA reads TGTGCCAGCAGCCGACTGACAGGGGGCCGGTACGAGCAGTACTTC. As protein: CASSRLTGGRYEQYF.

The chain employs TRBV7-6 and TRBJ2-5; D ambiguous. Per germline, CDR1 SGHVS and CDR2 FNYEAQ. The CDR3 is 12 residues long. V gave up 5 bases and J gave up 4 bases, with 8 bases separating them. CDR3 sequence (DNA): TGTGCCAGCAGCAAAGCCGGAGAGACCCAGTACTTC. As protein: CASSKAGETQYF.

The J gene is TRBJ1-1, the V gene TRBV9; 8 bases align to TRBD1. CDR3 length: 13 residues. V shed 3 bases and J 5 bases; nucleotides not matched to a gene: 3. Germline-derived CDR1 and CDR2 are SGDLS and YYNGEE. Here the CDR3 DNA reads TGTGCCAGCAGCGGTTACAGGGGGACTGAAGCTTTCTTT. This encodes CASSGYRGTEAFF.